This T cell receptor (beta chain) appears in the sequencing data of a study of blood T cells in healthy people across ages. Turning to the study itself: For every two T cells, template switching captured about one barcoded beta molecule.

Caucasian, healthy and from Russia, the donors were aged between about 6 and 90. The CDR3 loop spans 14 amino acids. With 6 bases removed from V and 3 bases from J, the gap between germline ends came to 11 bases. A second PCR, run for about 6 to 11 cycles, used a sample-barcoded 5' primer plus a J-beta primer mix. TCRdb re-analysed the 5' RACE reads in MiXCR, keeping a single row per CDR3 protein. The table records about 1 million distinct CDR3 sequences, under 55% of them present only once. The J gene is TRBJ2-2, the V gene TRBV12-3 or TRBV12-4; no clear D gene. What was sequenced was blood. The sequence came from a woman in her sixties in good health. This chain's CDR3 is CASSYYSDTGELFF. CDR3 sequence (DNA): TGTGCCAGCAGCTATTACTCAGACACCGGGGAGCTGTTTTTT.